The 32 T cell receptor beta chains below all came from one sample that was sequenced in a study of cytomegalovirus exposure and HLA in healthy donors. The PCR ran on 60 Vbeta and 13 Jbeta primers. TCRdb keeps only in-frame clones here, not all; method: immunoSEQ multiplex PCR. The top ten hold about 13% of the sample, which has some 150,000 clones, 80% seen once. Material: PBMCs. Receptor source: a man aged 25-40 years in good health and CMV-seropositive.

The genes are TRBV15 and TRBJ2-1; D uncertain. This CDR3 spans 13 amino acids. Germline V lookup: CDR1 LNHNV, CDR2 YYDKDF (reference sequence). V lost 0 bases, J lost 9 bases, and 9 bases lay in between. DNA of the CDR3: TGTGCCACCAGCAGAGATGTCAACACTGAGCAGTTCTTC. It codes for CATSRDVNTEQFF.

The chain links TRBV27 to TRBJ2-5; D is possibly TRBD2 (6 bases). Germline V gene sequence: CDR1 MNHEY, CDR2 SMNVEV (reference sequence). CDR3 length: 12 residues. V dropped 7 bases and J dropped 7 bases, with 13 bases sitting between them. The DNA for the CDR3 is TGTGCCAGCATTAGCGGAGGAGGGACCCAGTACTTC. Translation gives CASISGGGTQYF.

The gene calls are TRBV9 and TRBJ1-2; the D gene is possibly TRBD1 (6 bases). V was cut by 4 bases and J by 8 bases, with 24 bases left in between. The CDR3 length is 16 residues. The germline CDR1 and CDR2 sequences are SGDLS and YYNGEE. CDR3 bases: TGTGCCAGCAGCCCAAAAGGGGGGGCAGAGGTGAGAGGCTACACCTTC. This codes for CASSPKGGAEVRGYTF.

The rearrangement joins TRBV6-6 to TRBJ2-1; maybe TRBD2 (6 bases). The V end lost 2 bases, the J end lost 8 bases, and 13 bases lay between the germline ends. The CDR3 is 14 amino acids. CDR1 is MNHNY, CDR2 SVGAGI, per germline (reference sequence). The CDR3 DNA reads TGTGCCAGCAGTTACGGGACTCAGCCCTATGAGCAGTTCTTC. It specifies CASSYGTQPYEQFF.

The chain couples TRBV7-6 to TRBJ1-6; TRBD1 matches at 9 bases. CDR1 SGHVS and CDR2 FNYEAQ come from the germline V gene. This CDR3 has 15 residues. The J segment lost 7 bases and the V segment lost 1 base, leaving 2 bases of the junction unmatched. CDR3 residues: CASSLGTGVNSPLHF. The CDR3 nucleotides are TGTGCCAGCAGCTTAGGGACAGGGGTGAATTCACCCCTCCACTTT.

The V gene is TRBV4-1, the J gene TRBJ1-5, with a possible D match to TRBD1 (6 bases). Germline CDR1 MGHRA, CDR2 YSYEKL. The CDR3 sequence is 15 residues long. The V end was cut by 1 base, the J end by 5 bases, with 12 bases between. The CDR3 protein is CASSQAPRGDQPQHF. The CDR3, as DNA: TGCGCCAGCAGCCAAGCGCCCAGGGGAGATCAGCCCCAGCATTTT.

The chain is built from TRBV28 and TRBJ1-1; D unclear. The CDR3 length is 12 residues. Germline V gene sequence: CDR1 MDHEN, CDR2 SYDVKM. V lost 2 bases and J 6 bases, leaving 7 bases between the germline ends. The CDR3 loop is CASSLKPAEAFF. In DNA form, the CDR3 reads TGTGCCAGCAGTTTAAAACCAGCTGAAGCTTTCTTT.

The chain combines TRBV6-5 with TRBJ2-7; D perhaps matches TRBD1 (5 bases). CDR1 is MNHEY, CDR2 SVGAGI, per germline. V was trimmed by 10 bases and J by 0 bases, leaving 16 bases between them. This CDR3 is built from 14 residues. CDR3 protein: CATRTLQGSYEQYF. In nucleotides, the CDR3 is TGTGCCACCAGGACACTTCAGGGCTCCTACGAGCAGTACTTC.

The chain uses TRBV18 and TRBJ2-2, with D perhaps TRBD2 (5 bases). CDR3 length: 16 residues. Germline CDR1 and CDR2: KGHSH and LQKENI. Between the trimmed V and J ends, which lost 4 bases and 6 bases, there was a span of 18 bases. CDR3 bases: TGTGCCAGCTCACGCGTCCCTCGGGGTTTGTCCGGGGAGCTGTTTTTT. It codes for CASSRVPRGLSGELFF. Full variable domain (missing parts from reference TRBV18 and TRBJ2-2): NAGVMQNPRHLVRRRGQEARLRCSPMKGHSHVYWYRQLPEEGLKFMVYLQKENIIDESGMPKERFSAEFPKEGPSILRIQQVVRGDSAAYFCASSRVPRGLSGELFFGEGSRLTVL.

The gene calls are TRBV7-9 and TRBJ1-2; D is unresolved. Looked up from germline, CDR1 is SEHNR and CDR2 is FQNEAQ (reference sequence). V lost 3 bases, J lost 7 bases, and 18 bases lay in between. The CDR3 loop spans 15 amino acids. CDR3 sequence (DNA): TGTGCCAGCAGCTTCGACCTACTCTTTAGAGGTGGCTACACCTTC. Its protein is CASSFDLLFRGGYTF.

CDR3 loop: CASNPTGFVYEQYF. The CDR3 DNA reads TGTGCCAGCAACCCGACAGGGTTCGTGTACGAGCAGTACTTC. V usage is TRBV27 and J usage is TRBJ2-7; 7 nucleotides agree with TRBD1. In germline, CDR1 is MNHEY, CDR2 SMNVEV (reference sequence). This CDR3 region has 14 residues. With V trimmed by 7 bases and J by 4 bases, 10 bases remained unmatched.

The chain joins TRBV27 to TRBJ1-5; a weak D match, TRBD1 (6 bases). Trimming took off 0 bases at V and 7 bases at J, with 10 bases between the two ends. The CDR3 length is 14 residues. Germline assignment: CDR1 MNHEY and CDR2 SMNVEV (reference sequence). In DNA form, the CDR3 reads TGTGCCAGCAGTTTATCCATGGACAGCCAGCCCCAGCATTTT. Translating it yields CASSLSMDSQPQHF.

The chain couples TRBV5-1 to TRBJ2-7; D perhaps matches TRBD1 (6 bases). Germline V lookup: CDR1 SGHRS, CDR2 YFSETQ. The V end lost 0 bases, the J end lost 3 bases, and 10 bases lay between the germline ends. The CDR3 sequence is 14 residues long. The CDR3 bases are TGCGCCAGCAGCTTGGGACAGGCTGACTACGAGCAGTACTTC. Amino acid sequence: CASSLGQADYEQYF.

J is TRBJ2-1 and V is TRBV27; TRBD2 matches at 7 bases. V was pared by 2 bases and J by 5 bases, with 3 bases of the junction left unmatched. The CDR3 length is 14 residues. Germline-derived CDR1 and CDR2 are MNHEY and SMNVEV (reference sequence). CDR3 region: CASSLLAEDNEQFF. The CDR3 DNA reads TGTGCCAGCAGTTTACTAGCGGAGGACAATGAGCAGTTCTTC.

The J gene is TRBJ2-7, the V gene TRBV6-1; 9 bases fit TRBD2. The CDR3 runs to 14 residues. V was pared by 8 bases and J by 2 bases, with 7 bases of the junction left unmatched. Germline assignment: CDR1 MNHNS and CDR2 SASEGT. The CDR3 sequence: CASGKLAGTYEQYF. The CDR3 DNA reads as TGTGCCAGCGGAAAACTAGCGGGCACCTACGAGCAGTACTTC.

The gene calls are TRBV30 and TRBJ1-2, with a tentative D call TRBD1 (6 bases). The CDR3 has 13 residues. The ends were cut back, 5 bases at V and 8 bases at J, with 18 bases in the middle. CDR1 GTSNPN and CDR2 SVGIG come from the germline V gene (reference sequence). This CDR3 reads CAWDKQGRGGYTF. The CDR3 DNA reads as TGTGCCTGGGATAAACAGGGACGAGGAGGCTACACCTTC.

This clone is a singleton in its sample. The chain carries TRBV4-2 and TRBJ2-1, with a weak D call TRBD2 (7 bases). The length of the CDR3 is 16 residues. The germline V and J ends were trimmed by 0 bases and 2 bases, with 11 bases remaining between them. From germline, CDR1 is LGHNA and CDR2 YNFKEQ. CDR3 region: CASSQDGGATYNEQFF. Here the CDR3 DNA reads TGTGCCAGCAGCCAAGATGGGGGGGCCACCTACAATGAGCAGTTCTTC.

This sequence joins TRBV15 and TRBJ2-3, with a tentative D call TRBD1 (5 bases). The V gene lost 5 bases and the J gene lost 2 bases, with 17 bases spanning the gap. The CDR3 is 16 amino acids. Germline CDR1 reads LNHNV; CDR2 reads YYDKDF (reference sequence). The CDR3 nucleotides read TGTGCCACCAGCCGACGGCAGGGCCAGAACACAGATACGCAGTATTTT. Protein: CATSRRQGQNTDTQYF.

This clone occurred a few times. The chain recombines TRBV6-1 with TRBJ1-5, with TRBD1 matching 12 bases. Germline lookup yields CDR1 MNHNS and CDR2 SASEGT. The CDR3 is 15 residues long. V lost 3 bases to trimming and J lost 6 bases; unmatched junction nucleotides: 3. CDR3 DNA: TGTGCCAGCAGTGAGGGACAGGGGGCCTTTCAGCCCCAGCATTTT. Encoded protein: CASSEGQGAFQPQHF.

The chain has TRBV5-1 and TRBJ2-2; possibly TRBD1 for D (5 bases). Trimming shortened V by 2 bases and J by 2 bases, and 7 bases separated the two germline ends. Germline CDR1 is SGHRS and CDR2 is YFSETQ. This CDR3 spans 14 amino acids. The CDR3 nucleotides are TGCGCCAGCAGCTTTGACAGCAACACCGGGGAGCTGTTTTTT. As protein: CASSFDSNTGELFF.

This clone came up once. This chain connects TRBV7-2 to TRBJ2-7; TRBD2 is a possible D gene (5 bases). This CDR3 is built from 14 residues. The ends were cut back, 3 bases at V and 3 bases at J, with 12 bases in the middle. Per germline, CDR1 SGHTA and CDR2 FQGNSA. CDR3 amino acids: CASSLDWAYYEQYF. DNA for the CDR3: TGTGCCAGCAGCTTGGACTGGGCGTACTACGAGCAGTACTTC.

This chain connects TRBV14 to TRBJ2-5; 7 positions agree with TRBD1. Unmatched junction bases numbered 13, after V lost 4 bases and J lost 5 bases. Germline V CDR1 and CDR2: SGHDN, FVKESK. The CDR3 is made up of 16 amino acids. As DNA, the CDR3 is TGTGCCAGCAGCCGTTCGGGAAGGGGGCGAGTGGAGACCCAGTACTTC. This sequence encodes CASSRSGRGRVETQYF. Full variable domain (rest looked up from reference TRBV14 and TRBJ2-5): EAGVTQFPSHSVIEKGQTVTLRCDPISGHDNLYWYRRVMGKEIKFLLHFVKESKQDESGMPNNRFLAERTGGTYSTLKVQPAELEDSGVYFCASSRSGRGRVETQYFGPGTRLLVL.

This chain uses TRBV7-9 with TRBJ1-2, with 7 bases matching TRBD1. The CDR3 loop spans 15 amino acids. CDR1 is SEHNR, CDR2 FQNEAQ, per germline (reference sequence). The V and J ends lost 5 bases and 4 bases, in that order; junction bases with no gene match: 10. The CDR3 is CASSHGTAEAYGYTF. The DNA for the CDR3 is TGTGCCAGCAGCCATGGGACAGCGGAGGCCTATGGCTACACCTTC.

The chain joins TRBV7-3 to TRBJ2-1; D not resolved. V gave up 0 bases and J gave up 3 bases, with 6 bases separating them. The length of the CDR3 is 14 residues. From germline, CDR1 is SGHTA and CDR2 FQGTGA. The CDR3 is CASSLTPGYNEQFF. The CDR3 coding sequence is TGTGCCAGCAGCTTAACCCCCGGCTACAATGAGCAGTTCTTC.

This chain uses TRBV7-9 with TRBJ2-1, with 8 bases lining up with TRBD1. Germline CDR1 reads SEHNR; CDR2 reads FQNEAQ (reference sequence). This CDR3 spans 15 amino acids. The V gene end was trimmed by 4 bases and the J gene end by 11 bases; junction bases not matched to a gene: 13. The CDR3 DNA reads TGTGCCAGCAGCTCGCACCAGACCGGGACAGGAAAGCAGTTCTTC. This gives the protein CASSSHQTGTGKQFF.

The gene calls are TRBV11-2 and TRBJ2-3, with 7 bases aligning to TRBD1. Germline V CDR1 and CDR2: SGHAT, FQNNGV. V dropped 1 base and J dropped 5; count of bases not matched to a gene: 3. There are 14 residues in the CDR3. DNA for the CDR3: TGTGCCAGCAGCTTAGGATACAGGGGAGATACGCAGTATTTT. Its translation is CASSLGYRGDTQYF.

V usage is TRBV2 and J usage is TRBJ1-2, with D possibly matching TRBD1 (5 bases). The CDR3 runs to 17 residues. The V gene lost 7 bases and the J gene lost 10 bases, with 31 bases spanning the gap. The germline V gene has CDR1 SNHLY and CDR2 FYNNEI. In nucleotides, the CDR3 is TGTGCCAGCACACTACGTGGGCTCGGACACCCTAAAGTAGACTACACCTTC. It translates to CASTLRGLGHPKVDYTF.

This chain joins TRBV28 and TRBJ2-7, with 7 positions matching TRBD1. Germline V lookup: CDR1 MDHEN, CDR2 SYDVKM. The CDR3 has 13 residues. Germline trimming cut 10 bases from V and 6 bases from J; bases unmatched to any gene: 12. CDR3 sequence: CATGRQGVSEQYF. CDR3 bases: TGTGCCACGGGTCGGCAGGGGGTGAGCGAGCAGTACTTC.

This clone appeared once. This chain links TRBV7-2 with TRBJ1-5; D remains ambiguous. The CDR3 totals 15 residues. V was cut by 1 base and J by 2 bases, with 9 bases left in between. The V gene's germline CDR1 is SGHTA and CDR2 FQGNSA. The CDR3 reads CASSLDGGGNQPQHF. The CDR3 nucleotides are TGTGCCAGCAGCTTAGATGGTGGAGGCAATCAGCCCCAGCATTTT.

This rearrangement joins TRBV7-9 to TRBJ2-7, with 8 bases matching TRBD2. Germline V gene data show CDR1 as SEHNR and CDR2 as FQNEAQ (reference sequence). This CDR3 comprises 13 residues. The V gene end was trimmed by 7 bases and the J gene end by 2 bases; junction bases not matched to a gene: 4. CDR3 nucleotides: TGTGCCAGCACCTCGGGACTAGCCTACGAGCAGTACTTC. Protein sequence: CASTSGLAYEQYF.

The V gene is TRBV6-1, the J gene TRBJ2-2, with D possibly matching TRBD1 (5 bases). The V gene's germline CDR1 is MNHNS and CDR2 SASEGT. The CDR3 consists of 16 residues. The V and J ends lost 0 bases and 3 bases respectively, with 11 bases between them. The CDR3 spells CASSEAQGVDTGELFF. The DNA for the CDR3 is TGTGCCAGCAGTGAAGCGCAGGGCGTAGACACCGGGGAGCTGTTTTTT.

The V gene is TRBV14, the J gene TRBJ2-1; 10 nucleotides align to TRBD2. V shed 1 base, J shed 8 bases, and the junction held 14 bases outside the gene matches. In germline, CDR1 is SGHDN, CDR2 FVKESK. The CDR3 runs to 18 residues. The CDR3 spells CASSQGTSGTDWRDEQFF. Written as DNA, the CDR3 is TGTGCCAGCAGCCAAGGAACTAGCGGGACAGATTGGAGGGATGAGCAGTTCTTC.